This is a list of T cell receptor beta chains from one sample in a study of blood T cell repertoires in COVID-19. Using immunoSEQ multiplex PCR, the repertoire was profiled, and TCRdb retains in-frame clones only, with some absent. The profile shows approximately 200,000 clones, 70% to 90% of them singletons. Sequenced sample: peripheral blood. The receptors originated from a man aged 25 to 40 with acute or convalescent COVID-19. Both conserved end residues are part of each CDR3. The D gene is left open where the match is weak. Some rows mark clone size as missing; the rest say once, few, many or name a class of expanded clone.

CDR3 DNA	CDR3 protein	J gene	clone size	D gene	CDR3 length	V gene
TGTGCCAGCAGCCAATCCCTTGACACTGAAGCTTTCTTT	CASSQSLDTEAFF	TRBJ1-1	-	-	13	TRBV4-2
TGTGCCAGCAGCCGACGGACTAGCGGGTTTGCCGAGCAGTACTTC	CASSRRTSGFAEQYF	TRBJ2-7	-	TRBD2	15	TRBV5-6
TGCGCCAGCAGCTTGGCCGTAGGGGGATACAATGAGCAGTTCTTC	CASSLAVGGYNEQFF	TRBJ2-1	-	-	15	TRBV5-1
TGTGCCAGCAGCCTGGCCGCATCTTCGTTACCCCAGCATTTT	CASSLAASSLPQHF	TRBJ1-5	-	-	14	TRBV6-2/TRBV6-3
TGCGCCAGCAGTGTAACCAGGGTGGAGACCCAGTACTTC	CASSVTRVETQYF	TRBJ2-5	-	-	13	TRBV10-2
TGTGCCAGCAGTCAAAGGTATAGCGGGAGCGGAGAGACCCAGTACTTC	CASSQRYSGSGETQYF	TRBJ2-5	-	TRBD2	16	TRBV7-2
TGCGCCAGCAGCTTGGCCCCGACAGGGAACTATGGCTACACCTTC	CASSLAPTGNYGYTF	TRBJ1-2	-	TRBD1	15	TRBV5-1
TGTGCCAGCAGGATAGACAGGACCTATTCACCCCTCCACTTT	CASRIDRTYSPLHF	TRBJ1-6	few	-	14	TRBV6-5
TGTGCCAGCAGCCAATCGCCCAGAACCTACGAGCAGTACTTC	CASSQSPRTYEQYF	TRBJ2-7	-	-	14	TRBV16
TGCGCCAGCAGCTTGTTCGCGGGGCAGGGAGGAACCCCTAATGGCTACACCTTC	CASSLFAGQGGTPNGYTF	TRBJ1-2	-	-	18	TRBV5-1
TGTGCCAGCAGCCCATTGGGGGGAGCTGGGTACACCGGGGAGCTGTTTTTT	CASSPLGGAGYTGELFF	TRBJ2-2	-	-	17	TRBV5-6
TGTGCCAGCAGCCCCGGGATGAGTAACACCATATATTTT	CASSPGMSNTIYF	TRBJ1-3	-	-	13	TRBV11-2
TGTGCCAGCAGTCACATGGGCGGGATTACAGATACGCAGTATTTT	CASSHMGGITDTQYF	TRBJ2-3	-	-	15	TRBV6-5
TGTGCCAGCAGCCAAGTTCCGGGGGTCGGGGAGCTGTTTTTT	CASSQVPGVGELFF	TRBJ2-2	few	-	14	TRBV3-1/TRBV3-2
TGTGCCAGCAGCTGGACTCCTACTAGCACAGATACGCAGTATTTT	CASSWTPTSTDTQYF	TRBJ2-3	-	-	15	TRBV3-1/TRBV3-2
TGTGCAAGTCGCTTTAAAAGACAGCTCTATGGCTACACCTTC	CASRFKRQLYGYTF	TRBJ1-2	-	-	14	TRBV12-2
TGTGCCACCAGTGAATACCTAGGAAGGGGACACACAGATACGCAGTATTTT	CATSEYLGRGHTDTQYF	TRBJ2-3	once	-	17	TRBV24-1
TGTGCCAGCAGCTCCACAGGGGGCGCAGGTATCGAGCAGTACTTC	CASSSTGGAGIEQYF	TRBJ2-7	-	TRBD1	15	TRBV7-2
TGTGCCAGTGGGACTAGCGGGAGGGTGGGAAACATTCAGTACTTC	CASGTSGRVGNIQYF	TRBJ2-4	-	TRBD2	15	TRBV19
TGTGCCAGCAAACGGACAGGAGGTTACGAGCAGTACTTC	CASKRTGGYEQYF	TRBJ2-7	-	TRBD1	13	TRBV28
TGTGCCAGCAGCTTGGAGACAGGGATAAACACCGGGGAGCTGTTTTTT	CASSLETGINTGELFF	TRBJ2-2	-	TRBD1	16	TRBV5-5
TGTGCCAGCCGGGACAGGGGGAACACTGAAGCTTTCTTT	CASRDRGNTEAFF	TRBJ1-1	-	TRBD1	13	TRBV27
TGTGCCACCTCCTCCCTAGGACAGGGGGCAACCTACGAGCAGTACTTC	CATSSLGQGATYEQYF	TRBJ2-7	-	TRBD1	16	TRBV15
TGTGCCAGCAGCTTGGGGTCGGGTGCACCGGTATTTAATTCACCCCTCCACTTT	CASSLGSGAPVFNSPLHF	TRBJ1-6	-	-	18	TRBV5-8
TGTGCCAGCAGCGCAAGGGACAGGGGGTCTGGCTACACCTTC	CASSARDRGSGYTF	TRBJ1-2	-	TRBD1	14	TRBV3-1/TRBV3-2
TGTGCCAGCCACCGGCTGGGCATATCAGGCGAGCAGTACTTC	CASHRLGISGEQYF	TRBJ2-7	few	-	14	TRBV2
TGTGCCAGCTCACCATCAGCGGCAGGGGGCACTGAAAAACTGTTTTTT	CASSPSAAGGTEKLFF	TRBJ1-4	-	TRBD1	16	TRBV18
TGTGCCAGTAGTACGACAGGGGTGAGTGGCTACACCTTC	CASSTTGVSGYTF	TRBJ1-2	-	TRBD1	13	TRBV19
TGTGCCAGCAACCCACAGGGGGCATTTGATGACTATGGCTACACCTTC	CASNPQGAFDDYGYTF	TRBJ1-2	-	-	16	TRBV21-1
TGCAGCGGCCTACAGGGACCCTACAATGAGCAGTTCTTC	CSGLQGPYNEQFF	TRBJ2-1	-	-	13	TRBV29-1
TGTGCCAGCAGTGAACACCCGAGGCGACCCCTCCACTTT	CASSEHPRRPLHF	TRBJ1-6	-	-	13	TRBV6-1
TGTGCCACCAGCAGAGGTGCAGGGGCGCAGTTACGCAATGAGCAGTTCTTC	CATSRGAGAQLRNEQFF	TRBJ2-1	-	-	17	TRBV15
TGTGCCAGCTCACCAGAGAAGGGGACCGGGGAGCTGTTTTTT	CASSPEKGTGELFF	TRBJ2-2	-	-	14	TRBV18
TGTGCCAGCAGTTTACCTTCCGGACAGGGCTACAATGAGCAGTTCTTC	CASSLPSGQGYNEQFF	TRBJ2-1	-	TRBD1	16	TRBV6-6
TGTGCCACCAGCAGAGATGGCGGGGTAGGTCAGCCCCAGCATTTT	CATSRDGGVGQPQHF	TRBJ1-5	-	-	15	TRBV15
TGTGCCATAGGAGCGGGGGGGCAATCCACAGATACGCAGTATTTT	CAIGAGGQSTDTQYF	TRBJ2-3	-	TRBD2	15	TRBV10-3
TGTGCCAGCAGCAAAGGTTCGATAGGGACTAGGGAGCAGTTCTTC	CASSKGSIGTREQFF	TRBJ2-1	-	-	15	TRBV21-1
TGTGCCAGCAGCTTAACCCAGGCGGGAGGGCTCACAGATACGCAGTATTTT	CASSLTQAGGLTDTQYF	TRBJ2-3	once	TRBD2	17	TRBV11-2
TGTGCCAGCCGGACGGGAAGCTCTGGAAACACCATATATTTT	CASRTGSSGNTIYF	TRBJ1-3	-	-	14	TRBV18
TGTGCCAGCAGTGAATACTGGACAGGGTTGGAGACCCAGTACTTC	CASSEYWTGLETQYF	TRBJ2-5	-	TRBD1	15	TRBV6-1
TGTGCCAGCAGCTTAGCGTCAACGGCGGACAGGGGTATCAATCAGCCCCAGCATTTT	CASSLASTADRGINQPQHF	TRBJ1-5	-	TRBD1	19	TRBV7-9
TGTGCCAGCAGCTATAACAGGGGGCAAAATTCACCCCTCCACTTT	CASSYNRGQNSPLHF	TRBJ1-6	once	TRBD1	15	TRBV5-4
TGTGCCAGCAGCTTTCTCCCCGGGACAGGGCCCTACGAGCAGTACTTC	CASSFLPGTGPYEQYF	TRBJ2-7	-	TRBD1	16	TRBV7-4
TGTGCCAGCAGCTCCCGCTATGGCTACACCTTC	CASSSRYGYTF	TRBJ1-2	-	-	11	TRBV9
TGTGCCAGCAGCGTAGACAGCGGGGGGGCTAGAGATACGCAGTATTTT	CASSVDSGGARDTQYF	TRBJ2-3	-	TRBD2	16	TRBV9
TGTGCCAGTAGTAGGGCCCACCAACCTAGCACAGATACGCAGTATTTT	CASSRAHQPSTDTQYF	TRBJ2-3	-	-	16	TRBV19
TGTGCCAGCAGCTTACCCCATACAGGGGGCGGGGATGAGCAGTTCTTC	CASSLPHTGGGDEQFF	TRBJ2-1	-	TRBD1	16	TRBV5-5
TGTGCCAGCAGCTTAGAGGTAGCGGGAGTATCTGGGCAGTACTTC	CASSLEVAGVSGQYF	TRBJ2-7	-	TRBD2	15	TRBV7-9
TGTGCCACCAGCACCACTACCGGAGGGAGGGACAGCAATCAGCCCCAGCATTTT	CATSTTTGGRDSNQPQHF	TRBJ1-5	-	-	18	TRBV15
TGTGCCAGCAGGAAAACAGGGTCTTTCTACAATGAGCAGTTCTTC	CASRKTGSFYNEQFF	TRBJ2-1	-	-	15	TRBV6-5
TGTGCCAGCAGTGATGGGACAGGCACAGATACGCAGTATTTT	CASSDGTGTDTQYF	TRBJ2-3	-	TRBD1	14	TRBV9
TGTGCCAGTCGACTAGCGGCTCTCTCCTACAATGAGCAGTTCTTC	CASRLAALSYNEQFF	TRBJ2-1	-	TRBD2	15	TRBV19
TGTGCCAGCAGTACCCGTGGCCATAGCAATCAGCCCCAGCATTTT	CASSTRGHSNQPQHF	TRBJ1-5	-	-	15	TRBV27
TGTGCCACCAGGGACTCCGGCAGGTCCTACAATGAGCAGTTCTTC	CATRDSGRSYNEQFF	TRBJ2-1	-	-	15	TRBV24-1
TGCGCCAGCAGCTTCCGGGACTCGGAGTACGAGCAGTACTTC	CASSFRDSEYEQYF	TRBJ2-7	once	-	14	TRBV5-1
TGTGCCAGCAGCGGAGGGCTATCACCCCTCTACGAGCAGTACTTC	CASSGGLSPLYEQYF	TRBJ2-7	-	-	15	TRBV5-5
TGCAGCGTTGAAGGCGGGGCGCCAGATACGCAGTATTTT	CSVEGGAPDTQYF	TRBJ2-3	-	-	13	TRBV29-1
TGTGCAACCGAAATAACCCGCGGGAGCTCCTACAATGAGCAGTTCTTC	CATEITRGSSYNEQFF	TRBJ2-1	once	TRBD2	16	TRBV18
TGTGCCAGCTCACCGCGTCAGGAGAACACTGAAGCTTTCTTT	CASSPRQENTEAFF	TRBJ1-1	-	-	14	TRBV18